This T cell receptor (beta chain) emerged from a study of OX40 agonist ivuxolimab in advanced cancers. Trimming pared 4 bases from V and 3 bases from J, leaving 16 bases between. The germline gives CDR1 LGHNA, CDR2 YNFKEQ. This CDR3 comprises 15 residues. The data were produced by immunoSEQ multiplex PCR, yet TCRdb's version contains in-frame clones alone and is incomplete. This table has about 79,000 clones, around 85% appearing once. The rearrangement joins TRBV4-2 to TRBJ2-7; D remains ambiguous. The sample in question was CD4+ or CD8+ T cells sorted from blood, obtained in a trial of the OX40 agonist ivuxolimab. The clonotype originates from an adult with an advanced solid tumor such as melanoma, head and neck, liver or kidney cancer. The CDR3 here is CASSLDMGIGYEQYF. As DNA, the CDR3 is TGTGCCAGCAGCCTAGATATGGGGATAGGCTACGAGCAGTACTTC.